Sequencing of this T cell receptor beta chain was carried out in a study of cytotoxic CD8 clonotypes in ibrutinib-treated CLL. This CDR3 contains 15 residues. Trimming took 1 base from V and 0 from J, leaving 13 bases between them. Germline lookup yields CDR1 GTSNPN and CDR2 SVGIG (reference sequence). Some clones are missing from TCRdb's copy, which holds only in-frame ones; the method was immunoSEQ multiplex PCR. The repertoire has roughly 170,000 clones, approximately 80% of them found once; the top ten carry roughly 4.5%. The receptor was derived from a human donor with chronic lymphocytic leukemia. The V and J genes are TRBV30 and TRBJ2-7; D perhaps matches TRBD2 (6 bases). The specimen comprised PBMCs, sampled after 24 months of ibrutinib treatment. As DNA, the CDR3 is TGTGCCTGGAGTGGAAGACGGGACTGCTCCTACGAGCAGTACTTC. Its translation is CAWSGRRDCSYEQYF.